Listed here is a single TCR beta chain. The sample holds a few counts of this clone. The antigen it binds to is not known. No quality values exist for individual bases; no much larger clone is one base distant. Library preparation was by PCR. Sequencing took place on an Illumina HiSeq 4000. High-throughput sequencing was used to profile the TCR beta-chain CDR3 region of each patient. In the authors' own workflow: A classifier to discriminate distant-metastatic papillary thyroid cancer patients was built from CDR3 differences across clinicopathological groups. To measure repertoire diversity the researchers used the Shannon index, while the Morisita-Horn index served to gauge how similar the tumor and blood repertoires were. The raw public reads went through TCRdb reprocessing: fastp at Q25, MiXCR clone calling, in-frame beta chains kept. Clone size and V and J calls follow TCRdb, not the original study. The sample yields more than 9,500 clones; around 27% were counted once. The ten largest account for around a fifth of the sample.

These data are taken from a study of metastatic and nonmetastatic thyroid tumors (TCRdb year 2020). Regarding the research as a whole: The researchers compared repertoires between peripheral blood samples and tumor or nodule tissue samples from patients with malignant or benign thyroid disease. The investigation overall reported the following: In both blood and tumor samples, malignant tumors were reported to have significantly higher TCR beta diversity than benign nodules.

Sequences DFQATT (CDR1) and SNEGSKA (CDR2) are obtained from the germline V gene (reference sequence). The CDR3 spans 18 residues, from the cysteine through the phenylalanine. The entry retains the CDR3 DNA only, 54 bases that are in frame from base 1. After removal of 3 bases from V and 0 bases from J, the junction retains 15 bases not matched to a gene. None of the patients had been given any treatment before thyroid surgery. Using T-cell receptor beta sequencing, the researchers looked back retrospectively at clinical samples from patients, gathered between about 2012 and 2018. This clonotype was sampled from a male donor with papillary thyroid cancer or a benign thyroid nodule (not recorded which). Some clones in this sample may be carry-over from other donors' samples. The rearranged segments are TRBV20-1 and TRBJ1-1, and TRBD1 matches 8 of the central bases. The sequencing input was adjacent normal tissue. The CDR3 is CSARITKDRGRMNTEAFF. The DNA sequence reads TGCAGTGCTAGGATTACTAAAGACAGGGGCCGTATGAACACTGAAGCTTTCTTT.